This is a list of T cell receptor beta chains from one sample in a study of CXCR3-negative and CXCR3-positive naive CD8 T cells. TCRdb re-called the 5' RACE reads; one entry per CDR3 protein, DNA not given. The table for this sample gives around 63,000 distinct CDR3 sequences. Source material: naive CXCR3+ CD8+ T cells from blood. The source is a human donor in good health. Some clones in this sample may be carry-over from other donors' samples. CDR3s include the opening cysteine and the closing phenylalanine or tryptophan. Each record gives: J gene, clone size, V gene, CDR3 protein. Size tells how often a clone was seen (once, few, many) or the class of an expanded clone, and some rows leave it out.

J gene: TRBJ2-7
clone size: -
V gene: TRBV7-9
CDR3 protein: CASSTSGLNPSYEQYF

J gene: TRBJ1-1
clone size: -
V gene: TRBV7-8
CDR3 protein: CASSLAPIETEAFF

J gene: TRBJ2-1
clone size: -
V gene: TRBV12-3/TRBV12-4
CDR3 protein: CASIPGRADNEQFF

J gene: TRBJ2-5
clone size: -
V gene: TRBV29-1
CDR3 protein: CSVVYRGLGETQYF

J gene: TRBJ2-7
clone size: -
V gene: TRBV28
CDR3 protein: CASRRNYYEQYF

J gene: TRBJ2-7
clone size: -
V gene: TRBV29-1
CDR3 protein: CSVEARGYEQYF

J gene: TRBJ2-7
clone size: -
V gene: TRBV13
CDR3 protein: CASSTGRNEQYF

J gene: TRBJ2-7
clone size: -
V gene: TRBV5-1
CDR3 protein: CASSLGTDLYEQYF

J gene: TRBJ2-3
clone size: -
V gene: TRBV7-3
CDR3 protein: CASSSGVDTQYF

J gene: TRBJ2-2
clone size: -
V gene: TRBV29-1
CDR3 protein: CSVLERGGRDTGELFF

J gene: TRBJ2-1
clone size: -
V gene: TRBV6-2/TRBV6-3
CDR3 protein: CASPSDLNYNEQFF

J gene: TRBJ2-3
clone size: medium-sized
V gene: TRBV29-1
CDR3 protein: CSVVVQGPIDTQYF

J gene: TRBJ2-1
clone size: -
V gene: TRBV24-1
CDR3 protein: CATSLARSSEQFF

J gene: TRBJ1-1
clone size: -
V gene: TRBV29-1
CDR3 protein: CSVEGYATEAFF

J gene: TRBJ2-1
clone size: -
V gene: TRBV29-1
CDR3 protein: CSVEDTMDEQFF

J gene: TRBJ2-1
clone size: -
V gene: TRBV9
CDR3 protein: CASSAPGTSYDNEQFF

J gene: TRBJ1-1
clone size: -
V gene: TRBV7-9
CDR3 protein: CASSLVPAEAFF

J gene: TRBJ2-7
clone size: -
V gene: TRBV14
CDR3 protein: CASSQDRYTGGEQYF

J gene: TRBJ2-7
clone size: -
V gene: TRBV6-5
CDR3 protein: CASSLLADGYEQYF

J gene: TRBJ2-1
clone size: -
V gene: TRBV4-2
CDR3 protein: CASSQEGGAYNEQFF

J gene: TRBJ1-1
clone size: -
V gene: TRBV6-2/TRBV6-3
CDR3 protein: CASSYVGAYTEAFF

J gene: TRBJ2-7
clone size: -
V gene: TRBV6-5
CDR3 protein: CASSYSGESYEQYF

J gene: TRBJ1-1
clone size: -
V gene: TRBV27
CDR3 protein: CASSLSGYTEAFF

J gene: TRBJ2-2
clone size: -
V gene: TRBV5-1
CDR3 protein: CASSFEGTGELFF

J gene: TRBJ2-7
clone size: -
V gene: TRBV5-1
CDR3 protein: CASTTGSGHEQYF

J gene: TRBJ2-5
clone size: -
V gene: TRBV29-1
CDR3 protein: CSARGGGLSETQYF

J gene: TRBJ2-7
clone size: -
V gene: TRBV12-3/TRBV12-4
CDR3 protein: CASSSGTYYEQYF

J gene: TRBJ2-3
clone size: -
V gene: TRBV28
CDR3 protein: CASSNIAGANTDTQYF

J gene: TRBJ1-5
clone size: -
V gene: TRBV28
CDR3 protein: CASTARGLGQPQHF